Listed below are T cell receptor beta chains from one sample, sequenced in a study of blood T cell repertoires in COVID-19. Measured with immunoSEQ multiplex PCR; TCRdb has only the in-frame clones, and not every one. In the table there are 150,000 to 200,000 clones, around 83% of which are singletons. Specimen: peripheral blood. Receptor source: a woman of 80 years or more in a cohort sampled during active or convalescent COVID-19. The CDR3 runs from the conserved cysteine through the conserved F or W. The order of the fields is CDR3 protein, CDR3 DNA, J gene, V gene, CDR3 length, clone size, D gene. The D gene is left open where the match is weak. Where a row states a size, it is once, few, many or the class of an expanded clone; other rows omit it.

cdr3_aa: CASKTEGLDQPQHF; cdr3_nt: TGTGCCAGCAAGACGGAGGGGCTGGATCAGCCCCAGCATTTT; j_call: TRBJ1-5; v_call: TRBV7-2; cdr3_length: 14; clone_size: once; d_call: NA
cdr3_aa: CASSLGLAGVHEQFF; cdr3_nt: TGTGCCAGCAGCTTGGGACTAGCGGGAGTACATGAGCAGTTCTTC; j_call: TRBJ2-1; v_call: TRBV7-9; cdr3_length: 15; clone_size: NA; d_call: TRBD2
cdr3_aa: CASSSIRGGEDGYTF; cdr3_nt: TGTGCCAGCAGCTCCATCAGGGGAGGGGAAGATGGCTACACCTTC; j_call: TRBJ1-2; v_call: TRBV7-8; cdr3_length: 15; clone_size: NA; d_call: NA
cdr3_aa: CASSQGVGGSRGNTEAFF; cdr3_nt: TGCGCCAGCAGCCAAGGCGTGGGCGGCAGTAGGGGGAACACTGAAGCTTTCTTT; j_call: TRBJ1-1; v_call: TRBV4-1; cdr3_length: 18; clone_size: NA; d_call: NA
cdr3_aa: CAWSVRFGEKNEQFF; cdr3_nt: TGTGCCTGGAGTGTAAGATTCGGGGAAAAGAATGAGCAGTTCTTC; j_call: TRBJ2-1; v_call: TRBV30; cdr3_length: 15; clone_size: NA; d_call: NA
cdr3_aa: CASSITGGSYGGYTF; cdr3_nt: TGTGCCAGCAGCATTACAGGGGGGTCCTATGGAGGCTACACCTTC; j_call: TRBJ1-2; v_call: TRBV7-8; cdr3_length: 15; clone_size: NA; d_call: TRBD1
cdr3_aa: CASSDPKTPGLLRTDTQYF; cdr3_nt: TGCGCCAGCAGTGACCCCAAAACCCCGGGACTCCTTAGGACAGATACGCAGTATTTT; j_call: TRBJ2-3; v_call: TRBV10-1; cdr3_length: 19; clone_size: NA; d_call: NA
cdr3_aa: CASSPGGTVNIQYF; cdr3_nt: TGTGCCAGCAGCCCAGGGGGGACCGTAAACATTCAGTACTTC; j_call: TRBJ2-4; v_call: TRBV7-2; cdr3_length: 14; clone_size: NA; d_call: NA
cdr3_aa: CASSPGQGNSYGYTF; cdr3_nt: TGTGCCAGCTCGCCGGGACAGGGAAATAGCTATGGCTACACCTTC; j_call: TRBJ1-2; v_call: TRBV18; cdr3_length: 15; clone_size: once; d_call: TRBD1
cdr3_aa: CASSEGGTDTQYF; cdr3_nt: TGTGCCAGCAGTGAAGGAGGGACAGATACGCAGTATTTT; j_call: TRBJ2-3; v_call: TRBV25-1; cdr3_length: 13; clone_size: NA; d_call: NA
cdr3_aa: CSVKQGANEAFF; cdr3_nt: TGCAGCGTGAAGCAGGGGGCGAATGAAGCTTTCTTT; j_call: TRBJ1-1; v_call: TRBV29-1; cdr3_length: 12; clone_size: NA; d_call: TRBD1
cdr3_aa: CASGLRGTGENTEAFF; cdr3_nt: TGTGCCAGCGGTTTACGGGGGACAGGCGAAAACACTGAAGCTTTCTTT; j_call: TRBJ1-1; v_call: TRBV6-2/TRBV6-3; cdr3_length: 16; clone_size: NA; d_call: TRBD1
cdr3_aa: CASRYAGTGFMNTEAFF; cdr3_nt: TGCGCCAGCAGATACGCCGGGACAGGCTTCATGAACACTGAAGCTTTCTTT; j_call: TRBJ1-1; v_call: TRBV5-1; cdr3_length: 17; clone_size: once; d_call: TRBD1
cdr3_aa: CASSLYTGGYYNEQFF; cdr3_nt: TGTGCCAGCAGCTTATATACAGGGGGCTACTACAATGAGCAGTTCTTC; j_call: TRBJ2-1; v_call: TRBV5-4; cdr3_length: 16; clone_size: NA; d_call: TRBD1
cdr3_aa: CASSQDRGSYTF; cdr3_nt: TGTGCCAGCAGCCAGGACAGGGGAAGCTACACCTTC; j_call: TRBJ1-2; v_call: TRBV11-3; cdr3_length: 12; clone_size: NA; d_call: TRBD1
cdr3_aa: CASRPLGTGGGETQYF; cdr3_nt: TGTGCCAGCAGGCCCCTCGGGACAGGGGGAGGGGAGACCCAGTACTTC; j_call: TRBJ2-5; v_call: TRBV27; cdr3_length: 16; clone_size: NA; d_call: TRBD1
cdr3_aa: CASRPSGVEQYF; cdr3_nt: TGTGCCAGCAGACCTAGCGGGGTCGAGCAGTACTTC; j_call: TRBJ2-7; v_call: TRBV3-1/TRBV3-2; cdr3_length: 12; clone_size: NA; d_call: TRBD2
cdr3_aa: CATRTGQNTGELFF; cdr3_nt: TGTGCCACCCGGACAGGACAAAACACCGGGGAGCTGTTTTTT; j_call: TRBJ2-2; v_call: TRBV6-4; cdr3_length: 14; clone_size: NA; d_call: TRBD1
cdr3_aa: CASSLLPGGMREKLFF; cdr3_nt: TGCGCCAGCAGCTTACTACCAGGGGGAATGCGGGAAAAACTGTTTTTT; j_call: TRBJ1-4; v_call: TRBV5-1; cdr3_length: 16; clone_size: NA; d_call: TRBD1
cdr3_aa: CASSPPQGRGAADTQYF; cdr3_nt: TGTGCCAGCAGTCCCCCACAGGGGCGGGGGGCCGCAGATACGCAGTATTTT; j_call: TRBJ2-3; v_call: TRBV27; cdr3_length: 17; clone_size: NA; d_call: NA
cdr3_aa: CASKVVGQGSNSPLHF; cdr3_nt: TGTGCCAGCAAGGTTGTGGGACAGGGGTCTAATTCACCCCTCCACTTT; j_call: TRBJ1-6; v_call: TRBV27; cdr3_length: 16; clone_size: NA; d_call: TRBD1
cdr3_aa: CASSNNGQIQETQYF; cdr3_nt: TGTGCCAGCAGCAATAACGGACAGATACAAGAGACCCAGTACTTC; j_call: TRBJ2-5; v_call: TRBV11-3; cdr3_length: 15; clone_size: NA; d_call: NA
cdr3_aa: CASSLAPQGQSPNQLQHF; cdr3_nt: TGTGCCAGCAGCTTAGCACCTCAGGGACAGAGCCCTAATCAGCTCCAGCATTTT; j_call: TRBJ1-5; v_call: TRBV7-8; cdr3_length: 18; clone_size: NA; d_call: TRBD1
cdr3_aa: CATGTGPHGGTIYF; cdr3_nt: TGTGCCACCGGGACAGGACCTCACGGGGGCACCATATATTTT; j_call: TRBJ1-3; v_call: TRBV27; cdr3_length: 14; clone_size: NA; d_call: TRBD1
cdr3_aa: CASSQTGGNTEAFF; cdr3_nt: TGTGCCAGCAGCCAAACAGGGGGAAACACTGAAGCTTTCTTT; j_call: TRBJ1-1; v_call: TRBV3-1/TRBV3-2; cdr3_length: 14; clone_size: NA; d_call: TRBD1
cdr3_aa: CASSPSGTSAVNEQFF; cdr3_nt: TGTGCCAGCAGCCCGTCCGGGACTAGCGCTGTCAATGAGCAGTTCTTC; j_call: TRBJ2-1; v_call: TRBV3-1/TRBV3-2; cdr3_length: 16; clone_size: NA; d_call: TRBD2
cdr3_aa: CATSDRSRRTAHNEQFF; cdr3_nt: TGTGCCACCAGTGATCGGTCACGTCGGACAGCACACAATGAGCAGTTCTTC; j_call: TRBJ2-1; v_call: TRBV24-1; cdr3_length: 17; clone_size: few; d_call: NA
cdr3_aa: CASSFGGTSNQPQHF; cdr3_nt: TGTGCCAGCAGCTTTGGAGGGACTAGCAATCAGCCCCAGCATTTT; j_call: TRBJ1-5; v_call: TRBV7-2; cdr3_length: 15; clone_size: NA; d_call: NA
cdr3_aa: CATSDPVASGNTIYF; cdr3_nt: TGTGCCACCAGTGACCCCGTGGCCTCTGGAAACACCATATATTTT; j_call: TRBJ1-3; v_call: TRBV24-1; cdr3_length: 15; clone_size: NA; d_call: NA
cdr3_aa: CASSESVSPVGYTF; cdr3_nt: TGCGCCAGCAGTGAGAGTGTCTCCCCAGTGGGCTACACCTTC; j_call: TRBJ1-2; v_call: TRBV10-1; cdr3_length: 14; clone_size: NA; d_call: NA
cdr3_aa: CASSIRLAVF; cdr3_nt: TGTGCCAGCAGCATCCGACTAGCCGTCTTC; j_call: TRBJ2-1; v_call: TRBV21-1; cdr3_length: 10; clone_size: NA; d_call: NA
cdr3_aa: CASSMVEPFRVAGVYGYTF; cdr3_nt: TGCGCCAGCAGCATGGTCGAGCCTTTCCGGGTGGCAGGGGTTTATGGCTACACCTTC; j_call: TRBJ1-2; v_call: TRBV5-1; cdr3_length: 19; clone_size: NA; d_call: NA
cdr3_aa: CASSYPRRDGNYGYTF; cdr3_nt: TGTGCCAGCAGTTACCCGAGGAGGGACGGCAACTATGGCTACACCTTC; j_call: TRBJ1-2; v_call: TRBV6-2/TRBV6-3; cdr3_length: 16; clone_size: NA; d_call: NA
cdr3_aa: CASSLRNSGRARGTGELFF; cdr3_nt: TGTGCCAGCAGCTTGAGAAATAGCGGGAGGGCCAGGGGCACCGGGGAGCTGTTTTTT; j_call: TRBJ2-2; v_call: TRBV5-6; cdr3_length: 19; clone_size: NA; d_call: TRBD2
cdr3_aa: CASSSGAGGPVGELFF; cdr3_nt: TGTGCCAGCAGCTCAGGAGCGGGGGGGCCGGTCGGGGAGCTGTTTTTT; j_call: TRBJ2-2; v_call: TRBV7-2; cdr3_length: 16; clone_size: NA; d_call: TRBD2
cdr3_aa: CASSSEYGSGSPLHF; cdr3_nt: TGCGCCAGCAGCTCGGAGTATGGGAGTGGGTCACCCCTCCACTTT; j_call: TRBJ1-6; v_call: TRBV5-1; cdr3_length: 15; clone_size: NA; d_call: NA
cdr3_aa: CASSLGRAEQFF; cdr3_nt: TGTGCCAGCAGCTTAGGGCGGGCTGAGCAGTTCTTC; j_call: TRBJ2-1; v_call: TRBV11-2; cdr3_length: 12; clone_size: NA; d_call: NA
cdr3_aa: CASSPGASGPLNEKLFF; cdr3_nt: TGTGCCAGCTCACCGGGGGCCTCCGGGCCACTTAATGAAAAACTGTTTTTT; j_call: TRBJ1-4; v_call: TRBV18; cdr3_length: 17; clone_size: once; d_call: NA
cdr3_aa: CASTSQSGHLGNEQFF; cdr3_nt: TGTGCCAGCACCTCCCAAAGCGGGCACCTGGGTAATGAGCAGTTCTTC; j_call: TRBJ2-1; v_call: TRBV27; cdr3_length: 16; clone_size: NA; d_call: NA
cdr3_aa: CASSLVGGAYNEQFF; cdr3_nt: TGTGCCAGCAGCTTAGTCGGGGGGGCCTACAATGAGCAGTTCTTC; j_call: TRBJ2-1; v_call: TRBV11-3; cdr3_length: 15; clone_size: few; d_call: TRBD2
cdr3_aa: CAWSVRGDQPQHF; cdr3_nt: TGTGCCTGGAGTGTACGGGGGGACCAGCCCCAGCATTTT; j_call: TRBJ1-5; v_call: TRBV30; cdr3_length: 13; clone_size: NA; d_call: NA
cdr3_aa: CASSKLASPQETQYF; cdr3_nt: TGTGCCAGTAGTAAACTAGCGTCCCCCCAAGAGACCCAGTACTTC; j_call: TRBJ2-5; v_call: TRBV19; cdr3_length: 15; clone_size: NA; d_call: TRBD2
cdr3_aa: CASSFPWTGGGTDTQYF; cdr3_nt: TGCGCCAGCAGCTTCCCCTGGACAGGGGGCGGGACAGATACGCAGTATTTT; j_call: TRBJ2-3; v_call: TRBV5-1; cdr3_length: 17; clone_size: once; d_call: TRBD1
cdr3_aa: CASSLGGQETQYF; cdr3_nt: TGTGCCAGCAGCTTGGGCGGTCAAGAGACCCAGTACTTC; j_call: TRBJ2-5; v_call: TRBV5-4; cdr3_length: 13; clone_size: NA; d_call: NA
cdr3_aa: CASSSRSGDQETQYF; cdr3_nt: TGTGCCAGCAGCTCACGATCGGGGGACCAAGAGACCCAGTACTTC; j_call: TRBJ2-5; v_call: TRBV5-6; cdr3_length: 15; clone_size: NA; d_call: NA
cdr3_aa: CAISESMGRMGEAFF; cdr3_nt: TGTGCCATCAGTGAGTCTATGGGCAGAATGGGTGAAGCTTTCTTT; j_call: TRBJ1-1; v_call: TRBV10-3; cdr3_length: 15; clone_size: NA; d_call: NA